These T cell receptor beta chains were read from a single sample in a study of blood T cell repertoires in COVID-19. Repertoires were generated with immunoSEQ multiplex PCR, while TCRdb's copy carries only in-frame clones and drops some. The sample records about 320,000 clones, roughly nine tenths being singletons. The sample consisted of peripheral blood. The source is a man between 18 and 29 years old who had recovered from COVID-19. Each CDR3 is given with its conserved first and last residue.

TRBV5-1	CASSLGGLRSGNEQFF
TRBV19	CASSTIGTANTGELFF
TRBV15	CATSRERDRVTEAFF
TRBV6-5	CASSRTGSYEQYF
TRBV5-1	CASSLQAQQQGAKNIQYF
TRBV6-5	CASSSNPSVTYNEQFF
TRBV27	CASSLSYGNYNEQFF
TRBV19	CASSPTDRWFLGYTF
TRBV5-4	CASSSKTGTDTDTQYF
TRBV5-6	CASSEGYEQYF
TRBV11-2	CASSPSGASYNEQFF
TRBV14	CASSPQQNYGYTF
TRBV5-4	CASSLSRGETQYF
TRBV7-9	CASSPGEGSSYNEQFF
TRBV15	CATSTGTVNPYEQYF
TRBV7-9	CASSLEGTGREKLFF
TRBV28	CATAMQSSYNEQFF
TRBV6-6	CASAGLAYNEQFF
TRBV10-3	CAITASGGTEAFF
TRBV9	CASSIRQTDPNTGELFF
TRBV3-1/TRBV3-2	CASSPPRRKFDEQYF
TRBV19	CASSIWTGNYGYTF
TRBV4-1	CASSPGTSGFYNEQFF
TRBV24-1	CATSDAWDSQQFF
TRBV9	CASSVEGESSYNSPLHF
TRBV5-1	CASSLRWDRGVTGELFF
TRBV28	CASSLGAINGYTF
TRBV5-5	CASSLVGHIDTEAFF
TRBV9	CASSVAAGVNEKLFF
TRBV10-3	CAIRQQGAGDTEAFF
TRBV4-1	CASDSTGGGDEQFF
TRBV4-1	CASSSRDFEAFF